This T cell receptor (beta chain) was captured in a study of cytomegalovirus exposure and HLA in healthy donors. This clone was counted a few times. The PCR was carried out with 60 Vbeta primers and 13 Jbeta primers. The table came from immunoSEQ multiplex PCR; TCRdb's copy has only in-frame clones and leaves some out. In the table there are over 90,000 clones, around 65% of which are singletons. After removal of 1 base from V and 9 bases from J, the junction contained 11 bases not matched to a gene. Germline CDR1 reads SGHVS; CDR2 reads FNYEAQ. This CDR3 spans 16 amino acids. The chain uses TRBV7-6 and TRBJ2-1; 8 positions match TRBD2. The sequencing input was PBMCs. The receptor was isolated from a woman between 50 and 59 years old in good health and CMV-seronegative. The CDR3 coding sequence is TGTGCCAGCAGCTTAGGAGGGTTTTATGCGGGGGGTGAGCAGTTCTTC. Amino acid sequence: CASSLGGFYAGGEQFF.